This T cell receptor (beta chain) is from a study of monozygotic twins with inflammatory bowel disease. Germline CDR1 reads LGHDT; CDR2 reads YNNKEL (reference sequence). This CDR3 comprises 15 residues. Eight cDNA synthesis reactions were run for every sample. TCRdb reprocessed the 5' RACE reads and stores each CDR3 protein as one record, lacking DNA. Recorded for this sample: 150,000 or so distinct CDR3 sequences. The V gene is TRBV3-1, the J gene TRBJ1-4. The TCR comes from a human donor with ulcerative colitis or Crohn's disease, or a healthy co-twin of an affected twin (not recorded which). The material sequenced was blood. This chain's CDR3 is CASRLESLKGEKLFF.